This T cell receptor beta chain derives from a study of OX40 agonist ivuxolimab in advanced cancers. Study-wide background: Ivuxolimab, an agonistic anti-OX40 (CD134) antibody, was given to patients. Study-level results: Clonal expansion was seen in CD4+ and CD8+ blood T cells by week 6 at 0.1 to 3.0 mg/kg.

About this clone itself: Antigen specificity is unknown.

The assay was immunoSEQ multiplex PCR, and TCRdb's table has in-frame clones only and misses some. The sample records about 24,000 clones, more than 75% being singletons. The length of the CDR3 is 13 residues. V shed 6 bases, J shed 5 bases, and the junction held 6 bases outside the gene matches. Germline V gene data show CDR1 as SGHNT and CDR2 as YYREEE (reference sequence). This TCR was recovered from an adult with an advanced solid tumor such as melanoma, head and neck, liver or kidney cancer. The chain couples TRBV5-4 to TRBJ2-7, with TRBD1 identical over 9 bases. Sequenced material: CD4+ or CD8+ T cells sorted from blood, taken in a trial of the OX40 agonist ivuxolimab. The CDR3 protein is CASNLQGADEQYF. The CDR3 region has the DNA TGTGCCAGCAACCTACAGGGGGCGGACGAGCAGTACTTC.